The next 8 T cell receptor beta chains were all read from a single sample in a study of cytomegalovirus exposure and HLA in healthy donors. PCR employed 60 Vbeta and 13 Jbeta primers. Only in-frame clones appear in the TCRdb table, and some are missing; sequencing was by immunoSEQ multiplex PCR. Counted here are around 140,000 clones, around three fifths occurring once; the ten biggest clones make up 2% to 3%. The sample taken for sequencing was PBMCs. The source of these receptors is a woman aged 40 to 50 in good health and CMV-seronegative.

The rearrangement uses TRBV5-8 and TRBJ1-6, with unresolved D. V was cut by 4 bases and J by 7 bases, with 9 bases left in between. CDR1 and CDR2 from the germline V gene are SGHTS and YDEGEE. The CDR3 contains 13 residues. The CDR3: CASSPDSNSPLHF. The CDR3 bases are TGTGCCAGCAGCCCTGACTCGAATTCACCCCTCCACTTT. The full variable domain, completed using reference TRBV5-8 and TRBJ1-6, is EAGVTQSPTHLIKTRGQQATLRCSPISGHTSVYWYQQALGLGLQFLLWYDEGEERNRGNFPPRFSGRQFPNYSSELNVNALELEDSALYLCASSPDSNSPLHFGNGTRLTVT.

This clone was seen a few times. V and J are TRBV12-5 and TRBJ1-1; possible D gene TRBD1, 5 bases. The V and J ends lost 4 bases and 1 base respectively, with 16 bases between them. Germline V CDR1 and CDR2: LGHNT, FRNRAP. The CDR3 contains 16 residues. CDR3 nucleotides: TGTGCTAGTGGTTCCGGGACTTCTTTGTGGAACACTGAAGCTTTCTTT. Protein sequence: CASGSGTSLWNTEAFF.

This rearrangement joins TRBV9 to TRBJ2-2; 10 bases match TRBD1. V gave up 1 base and J gave up 3 bases; unmatched junction bases: 6. CDR1 is SGDLS, CDR2 YYNGEE, per germline. The CDR3 length is 17 residues. The CDR3 bases are TGTGCCAGCAGCGTATTGACAGGGGGCGCATACACCGGGGAGCTGTTTTTT. Its protein product is CASSVLTGGAYTGELFF.

The V and J genes are TRBV4-3 and TRBJ1-2; 7 positions agree with TRBD1. V was clipped by 0 bases and J by 4 bases; unmatched bases: 5. CDR1 LGHNA and CDR2 YSLEER come from the germline V gene. The CDR3 totals 15 residues. The DNA of the CDR3 is TGCGCCAGCAGCCAAGATGGCGCAGGGGGCTATGGCTACACCTTC. Translating gives CASSQDGAGGYGYTF.

The chain is built from TRBV5-6 and TRBJ2-7; tentatively, D is TRBD2 (6 bases). Germline V lookup: CDR1 SGHDT, CDR2 YYEEEE. The CDR3 length is 13 residues. The ends were cut back, 4 bases at V and 3 bases at J, with 11 bases in the middle. The CDR3: CASSLEGRYEQYF. CDR3 DNA: TGTGCCAGCAGCCTGGAGGGGCGCTACGAGCAGTACTTC.

Note on this clone: One end of the junction varies from germline; a read error may be responsible. The gene calls are TRBV5-4 and TRBJ2-3; the D gene is possibly TRBD2 (6 bases). This CDR3 contains 16 residues. Germline values: CDR1 SGHNT, CDR2 YYREEE (reference sequence). As DNA, the CDR3 is TGTGCCAGCAGCTTACTTGATAGCGGAAGCACAGATGCGCAGTATTTT. Residues: CASSLLDSGSTDAQYF.

The chain links TRBV27 to TRBJ2-1, with TRBD2 matching over 11 bases. CDR3 length: 15 amino acids. The trim removed 5 bases at V and 4 bases at J, leaving 4 bases unmatched. Per germline, CDR1 MNHEY and CDR2 SMNVEV (reference sequence). The CDR3 nucleotides read TGTGCCAGCAGTCTGCTAGCGGGGGGTTACAATGAGCAGTTCTTC. It translates to CASSLLAGGYNEQFF.

V usage is TRBV18 and J usage is TRBJ2-6, with D perhaps TRBD1 (5 bases). Trimming removed 8 bases at V and 4 bases at J, with 12 bases between. The CDR3 runs to 14 residues. Per germline, CDR1 KGHSH and CDR2 LQKENI. DNA of the CDR3: TGTGCCAGCACTCAGACAGCCGGGGCCAACGTCCTGACTTTC. Its protein product is CASTQTAGANVLTF.